Many counts were recorded for the clone carrying this T cell receptor (beta chain). The CDR3 contains 13 residues. Between the trimmed V and J ends, which lost 3 bases and 1 base, there was a span of 6 bases. Using its own MiXCR run on the RT-PCR reads, TCRdb lists one record per CDR3 protein. The sample gives about 680,000 distinct CDR3 sequences, 14% of which show up once; about 3.9% is in the top ten. The source is a female donor in good health, serving as a healthy control. The source material was memory CD4+ T cells from blood. J is TRBJ2-5 and V is TRBV12-3 or TRBV12-4; D unclear. CDR3 residues: CASSFNSQETQYF. CDR3 coding DNA: TGTGCCAGCAGTTTCAACAGCCAAGAGACCCAGTACTTC.